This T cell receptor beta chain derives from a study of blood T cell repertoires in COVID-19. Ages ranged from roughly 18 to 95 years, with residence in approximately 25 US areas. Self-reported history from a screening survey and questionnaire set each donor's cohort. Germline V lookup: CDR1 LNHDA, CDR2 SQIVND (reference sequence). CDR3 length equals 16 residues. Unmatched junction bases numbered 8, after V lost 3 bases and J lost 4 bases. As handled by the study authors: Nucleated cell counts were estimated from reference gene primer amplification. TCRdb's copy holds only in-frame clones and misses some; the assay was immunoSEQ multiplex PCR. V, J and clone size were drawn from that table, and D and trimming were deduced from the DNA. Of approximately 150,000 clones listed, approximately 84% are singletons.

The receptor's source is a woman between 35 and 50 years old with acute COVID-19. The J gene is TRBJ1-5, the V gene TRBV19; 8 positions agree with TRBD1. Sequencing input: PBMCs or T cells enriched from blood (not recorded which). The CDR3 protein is CASSMVGQGRNQPQHF. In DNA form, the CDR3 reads TGTGCCAGTAGTATGGTTGGACAGGGAAGAAATCAGCCCCAGCATTTT.